This TCR beta chain was sequenced for a study of T cells after yellow fever vaccination. The overall study: The SMART-Seq v4 Ultra Low Input method served to prepare the low-cell-number fractions.

A 5'RACE template-switching step, the method used to make TCR cDNA, added a universal primer site and UMIs. MiXCR, applied by TCRdb to the 5' RACE reads, yields one record per CDR3 protein. Among approximately 580,000 distinct CDR3 sequences listed, around 17% were seen once. Ten or more counts support this clonotype. Its antigen remains unknown. Findings and caveats of the study: Boosting was followed by the reappearance of most primary-vaccination clones (less than 98% CD4, about 90% CD8). Some clonotypes, a small share, were shared between CD4 and CD8 compartments.

The input for sequencing was PBMCs, taken 4 to 5 days after the first yellow fever vaccination. The clonotype originates from a young man who received the YFV17D yellow fever vaccine.

The CDR3 loop reads CAVGAGREETQYF. As DNA, the CDR3 is TGTGCAGTGGGAGCGGGGAGAGAAGAGACCCAGTACTTC. V is TRBV12-3 or TRBV12-4 and J is TRBJ2-5; 7 positions agree with TRBD2. This CDR3 is built from 13 residues.